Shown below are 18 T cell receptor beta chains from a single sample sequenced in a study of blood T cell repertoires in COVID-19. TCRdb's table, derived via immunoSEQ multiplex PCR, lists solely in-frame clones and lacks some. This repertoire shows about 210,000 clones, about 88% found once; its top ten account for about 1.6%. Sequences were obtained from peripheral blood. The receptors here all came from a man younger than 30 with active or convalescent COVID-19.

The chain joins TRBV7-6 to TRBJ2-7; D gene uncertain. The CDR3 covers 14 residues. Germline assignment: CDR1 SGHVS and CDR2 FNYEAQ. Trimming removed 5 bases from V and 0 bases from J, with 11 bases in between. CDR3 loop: CASSLTESSYEQYF. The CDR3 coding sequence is TGTGCCAGCAGCCTAACAGAGAGCTCCTACGAGCAGTACTTC. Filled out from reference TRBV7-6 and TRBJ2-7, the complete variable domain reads GAGVSQSPRYKVTKRGQDVALRCDPISGHVSLYWYRQALGQGPEFLTYFNYEAQQDKSGLPNDRFSAERPEGSISTLTIQRTEQRDSAMYRCASSLTESSYEQYFGPGTRLTVT.

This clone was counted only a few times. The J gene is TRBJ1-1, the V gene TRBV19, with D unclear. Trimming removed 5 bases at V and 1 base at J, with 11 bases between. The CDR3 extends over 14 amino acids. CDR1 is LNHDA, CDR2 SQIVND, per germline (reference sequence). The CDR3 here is CASSATRENTEAFF. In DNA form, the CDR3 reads TGTGCCAGTAGTGCGACGAGGGAGAACACTGAAGCTTTCTTT.

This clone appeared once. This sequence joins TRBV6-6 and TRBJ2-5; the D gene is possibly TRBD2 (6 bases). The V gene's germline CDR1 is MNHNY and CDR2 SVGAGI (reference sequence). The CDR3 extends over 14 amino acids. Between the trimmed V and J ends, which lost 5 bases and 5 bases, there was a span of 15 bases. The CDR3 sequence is CASSQTSSRETQYF. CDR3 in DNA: TGTGCCAGCAGTCAAACTAGCAGTCGCGAGACCCAGTACTTC.

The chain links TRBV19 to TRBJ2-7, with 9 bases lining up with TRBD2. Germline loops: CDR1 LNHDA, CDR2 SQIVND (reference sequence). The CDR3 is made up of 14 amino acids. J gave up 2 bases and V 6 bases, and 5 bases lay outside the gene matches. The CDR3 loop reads CASSRSGSAYEQYF. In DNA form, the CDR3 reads TGTGCCAGTAGCCGTAGCGGGAGTGCCTACGAGCAGTACTTC. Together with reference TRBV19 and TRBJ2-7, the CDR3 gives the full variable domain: DGGITQSPKYLFRKEGQNVTLSCEQNLNHDAMYWYRQDPGQGLRLIYYSQIVNDFQKGDIAEGYSVSREKKESFPLTVTSAQKNPTAFYLCASSRSGSAYEQYFGPGTRLTVT.

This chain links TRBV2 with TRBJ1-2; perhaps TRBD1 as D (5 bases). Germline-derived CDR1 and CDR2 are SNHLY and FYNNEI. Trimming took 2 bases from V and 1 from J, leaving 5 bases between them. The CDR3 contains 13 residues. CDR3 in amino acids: CASSEQGNYGYTF. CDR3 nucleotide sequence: TGTGCCAGCAGTGAACAGGGTAACTATGGCTACACCTTC. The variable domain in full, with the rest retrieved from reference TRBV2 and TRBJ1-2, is EPEVTQTPSHQVTQMGQEVILRCVPISNHLYFYWYRQILGQKVEFLVSFYNNEISEKSEIFDDQFSVERPDGSNFTLKIRSTKLEDSAMYFCASSEQGNYGYTFGSGTRLTVV.

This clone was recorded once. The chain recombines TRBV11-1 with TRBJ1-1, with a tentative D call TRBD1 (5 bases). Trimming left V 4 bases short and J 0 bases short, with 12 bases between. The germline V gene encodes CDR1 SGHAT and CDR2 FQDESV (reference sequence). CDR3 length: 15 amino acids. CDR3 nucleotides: TGTGCCAGCAGCTCGACGACAGTGCTGAACACTGAAGCTTTCTTT. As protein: CASSSTTVLNTEAFF.

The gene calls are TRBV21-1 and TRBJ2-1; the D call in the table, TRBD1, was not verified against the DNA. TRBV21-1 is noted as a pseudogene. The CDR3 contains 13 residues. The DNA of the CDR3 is TGTGCCAGCAGCAAACACAGGGGCGATGAGCAGTTCTTC. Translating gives CASSKHRGDEQFF.

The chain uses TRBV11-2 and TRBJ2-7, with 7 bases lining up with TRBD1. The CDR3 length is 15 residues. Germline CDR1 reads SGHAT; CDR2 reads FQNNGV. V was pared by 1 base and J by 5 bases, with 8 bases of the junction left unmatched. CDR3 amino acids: CASSLVRQGSNEQYF. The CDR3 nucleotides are TGTGCCAGCAGCTTAGTACGACAGGGAAGCAACGAGCAGTACTTC.

CDR3 region: CASSPDMNTGELFF. CDR3 bases: TGTGCCAGCTCGCCAGACATGAACACCGGGGAGCTGTTTTTT. The J gene is TRBJ2-2, the V gene TRBV18; D remains unclear. This CDR3 contains 14 residues. CDR1 is KGHSH and CDR2 is LQKENI in the germline V gene. Trimming removed 6 bases from V and 1 base from J, with 9 bases in between.

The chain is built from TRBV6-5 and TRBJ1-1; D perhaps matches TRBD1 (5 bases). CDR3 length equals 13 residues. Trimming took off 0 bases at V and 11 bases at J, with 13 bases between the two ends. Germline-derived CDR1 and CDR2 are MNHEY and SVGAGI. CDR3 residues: CASSYSAGRSAFF. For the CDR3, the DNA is TGTGCCAGCAGTTACTCGGCGGGACGTAGTGCTTTCTTT.

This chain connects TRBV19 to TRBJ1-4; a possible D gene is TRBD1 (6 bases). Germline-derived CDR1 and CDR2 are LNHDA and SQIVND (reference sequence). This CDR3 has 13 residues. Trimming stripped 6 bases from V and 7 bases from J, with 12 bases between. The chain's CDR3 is CASREVQGEKLFF. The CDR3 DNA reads TGTGCCAGTAGGGAGGTACAGGGTGAAAAACTGTTTTTT.

The CDR3 is CASTSGTLETQYF. In DNA form, the CDR3 reads TGTGCCAGCACCTCCGGGACACTCGAGACCCAGTACTTC. V usage is TRBV2 and J usage is TRBJ2-5; tentative D call: TRBD1 (6 bases). Trimming removed 7 bases from V and 5 bases from J, with 14 bases in between. The CDR3 runs to 13 residues. Germline-derived CDR1 and CDR2 are SNHLY and FYNNEI. Using reference TRBV2 and TRBJ2-5 for the parts outside the CDR3, the full variable domain is EPEVTQTPSHQVTQMGQEVILRCVPISNHLYFYWYRQILGQKVEFLVSFYNNEISEKSEIFDDQFSVERPDGSNFTLKIRSTKLEDSAMYFCASTSGTLETQYFGPGTRLLVL.

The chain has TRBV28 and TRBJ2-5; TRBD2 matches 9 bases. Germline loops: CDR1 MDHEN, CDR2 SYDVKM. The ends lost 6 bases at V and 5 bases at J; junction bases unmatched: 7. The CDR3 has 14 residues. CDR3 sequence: CASSRERGVETQYF. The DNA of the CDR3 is TGTGCCAGCAGCAGAGAGCGGGGGGTGGAGACCCAGTACTTC.

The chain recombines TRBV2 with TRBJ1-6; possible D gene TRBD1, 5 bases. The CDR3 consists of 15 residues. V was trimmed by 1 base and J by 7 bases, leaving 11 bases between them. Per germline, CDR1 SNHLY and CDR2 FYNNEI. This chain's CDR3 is CASSEGVRGNSPLHF. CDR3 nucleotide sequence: TGTGCCAGCAGTGAAGGGGTAAGGGGAAATTCACCCCTCCACTTT.

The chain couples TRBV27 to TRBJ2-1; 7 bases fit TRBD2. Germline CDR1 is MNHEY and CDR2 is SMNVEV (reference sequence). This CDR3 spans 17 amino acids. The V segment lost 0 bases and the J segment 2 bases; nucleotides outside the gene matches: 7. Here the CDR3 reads CASSLSVTAGTYNEQFF. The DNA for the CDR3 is TGTGCCAGCAGTTTATCGGTTACAGCGGGGACCTACAATGAGCAGTTCTTC.

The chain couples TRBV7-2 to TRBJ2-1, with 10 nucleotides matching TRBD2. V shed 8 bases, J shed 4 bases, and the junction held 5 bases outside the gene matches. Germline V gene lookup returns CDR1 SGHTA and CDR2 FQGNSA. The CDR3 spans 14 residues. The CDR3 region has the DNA TGTGCCAGCGGCCTAGCGGGAGTTTACAATGAGCAGTTCTTC. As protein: CASGLAGVYNEQFF.

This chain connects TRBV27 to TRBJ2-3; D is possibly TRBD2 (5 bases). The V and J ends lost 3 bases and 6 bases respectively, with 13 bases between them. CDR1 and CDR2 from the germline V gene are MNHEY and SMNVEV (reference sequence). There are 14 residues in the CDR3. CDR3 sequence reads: CASSFSDGEDTQYF. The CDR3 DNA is TGTGCCAGCAGTTTTTCTGACGGGGAGGATACGCAGTATTTT.

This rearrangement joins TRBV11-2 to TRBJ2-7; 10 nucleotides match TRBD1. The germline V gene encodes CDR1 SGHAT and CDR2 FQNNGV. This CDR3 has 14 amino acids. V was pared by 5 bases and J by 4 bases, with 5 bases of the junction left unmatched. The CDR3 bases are TGTGCCAGCAGCACGGGACAGGGGAGGTACGAGCAGTACTTC. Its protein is CASSTGQGRYEQYF.